This is a list of T cell receptor beta chains from one sample in a study of cytomegalovirus exposure and HLA in healthy donors. The protocol was immunoSEQ multiplex PCR, while the TCRdb copy is restricted to in-frame clones and leaves out a portion. The sample includes about 190,000 clones, about 89% of them seen just once. The material sequenced was PBMCs. Receptor source: a man aged 30 to 45 in good health and CMV-seronegative. Both conserved end residues are part of each CDR3.

j_call	v_call	cdr3_length	cdr3_aa
TRBJ2-3	TRBV11-2	16	CASRPFASGSTDTQYF
TRBJ2-3	TRBV5-1	15	CASRPRGQSTDTQYF
TRBJ1-1	TRBV7-9	13	CASSLALALQAFF
TRBJ2-1	TRBV11-3	16	CASSLVAGALYNEQFF
TRBJ2-5	TRBV6-6	15	CASSYSTGGQETQYF
TRBJ1-1	TRBV5-1	14	CASGTSGTGHEAFF
TRBJ1-1	TRBV9	12	CASRTGDLEAFF
TRBJ1-1	TRBV7-9	12	CASSWANTEAFF
TRBJ2-7	TRBV18	15	CASSPRAGGPIEQYF
TRBJ2-7	TRBV5-1	20	CASSLTPFLLALGEYHEQYF
TRBJ2-3	TRBV13	14	CASSLGLSTDTQYF
TRBJ1-5	TRBV27	13	CASGTGAGQPQHF
TRBJ1-1	TRBV7-2	12	CASSLYLLGAFF
TRBJ1-4	TRBV18	13	CASSQGVDEKLFF
TRBJ1-5	TRBV29-1	10	CSWPTGPQHF
TRBJ2-1	TRBV5-4	15	CASTFGLAGIDEQFF
TRBJ1-5	TRBV6-5	15	CASSLTKYSNQPQHF